The 20 T cell receptor beta chains given below trace back to one sample, sequenced in a study of T cell changes during pregnancy in multiple sclerosis. The data were produced by immunoSEQ multiplex PCR, yet TCRdb's version contains in-frame clones alone and is incomplete. The profile shows around 70,000 clones, roughly 94% of them singletons. The specimen was peripheral blood, collected in the third trimester of pregnancy. Every receptor here comes from a female donor with multiple sclerosis, enrolled in a pregnancy study.

The genes are TRBV7-3 and TRBJ1-2; 9 bases match TRBD1. J was trimmed by 4 bases and V by 4 bases; bases with no gene match: 1. This CDR3 is 13 amino acids long. From germline, CDR1 is SGHTA and CDR2 FQGTGA. The chain's CDR3 is CASSSTGGYGYTF. The DNA of the CDR3 is TGTGCCAGCAGCTCGACAGGGGGCTATGGCTACACCTTC.

CDR3 nucleotides: TGTGCCAGCAGCTCCGGACACACCTATGAGCAGTTCTTC. It codes for CASSSGHTYEQFF. The chain recombines TRBV7-9 with TRBJ2-1, with D possibly matching TRBD1 (5 bases). Trimming shortened V by 4 bases and J by 8 bases, and 12 bases separated the two germline ends. CDR3 length equals 13 residues. The germline V gene encodes CDR1 SEHNR and CDR2 FQNEAQ (reference sequence).

CDR3 bases: TGTGCCAGCAGTGAATTTAGGACTTTAAAAGGTACAGATACGCAGTATTTT. The encoded protein is CASSEFRTLKGTDTQYF. The chain employs TRBV25-1 and TRBJ2-3, with a possible D match to TRBD2 (5 bases). The CDR3 extends over 17 amino acids. Per the germline V gene, CDR1 is MGHDK and CDR2 is SYGVNS. V dropped 1 base and J dropped 3 bases, with 17 bases sitting between them. Combining the CDR3 with reference TRBV25-1 and TRBJ2-3 gives the whole variable domain EADIYQTPRYLVIGTGKKITLECSQTMGHDKMYWYQQDPGMELHLIHYSYGVNSTEKGDLSSESTVSRIRTEHFPLTLESARPSHTSQYLCASSEFRTLKGTDTQYFGPGTRLTVL.

This chain uses TRBV7-3 with TRBJ2-3; D may be TRBD1 (5 bases). The CDR3 covers 15 residues. V lost 5 bases and J lost 2, with 14 bases in between. CDR1 is SGHTA and CDR2 is FQGTGA in the germline V gene. The CDR3 region is CASSASSGYTDTQYF. The CDR3 nucleotides are TGTGCCAGCAGCGCCTCTTCAGGGTACACAGATACGCAGTATTTT.

This clone was recorded a few times. The chain has TRBV29-1 and TRBJ1-1, with 8 nucleotides matching TRBD1. After removal of 7 bases from V and 0 bases from J, the junction contained 13 bases not matched to a gene. CDR3 size: 16 residues. CDR1 and CDR2 from the germline V gene are SQVTM and ANQGSEA. The CDR3 spells CSATTGGGILNTEAFF. For the CDR3, the DNA is TGCAGCGCAACAACAGGGGGAGGAATTCTGAACACTGAAGCTTTCTTT.

This chain joins TRBV18 and TRBJ1-1, with 7 bases identical to TRBD1. The CDR3 length is 16 residues. V was clipped by 3 bases and J by 4 bases; unmatched bases: 11. Germline-derived CDR1 and CDR2 are KGHSH and LQKENI. The CDR3 region is CASSPSQDRRSTEAFF. DNA for the CDR3: TGTGCCAGCTCACCGTCTCAGGACAGGAGAAGCACTGAAGCTTTCTTT.

V usage is TRBV4-1 and J usage is TRBJ2-4; the match to TRBD2 covers 8 bases. Per germline, CDR1 MGHRA and CDR2 YSYEKL. The CDR3 has 16 amino acids. Trimming cost V 1 base and J 9 bases; bases outside gene matches: 11. CDR3 in DNA: TGCGCCAGCAGCCAAGGTGGTTACGGGGGGGCGGCCATTCAGTACTTC. Encoded protein: CASSQGGYGGAAIQYF.

The V gene is TRBV4-3, the J gene TRBJ2-7; 11 bases align to TRBD2. CDR3 size: 21 residues. The V and J ends lost 3 bases and 2 bases, in that order; junction bases with no gene match: 21. The germline gives CDR1 LGHNA, CDR2 YSLEER. The CDR3 DNA is TGCGCCAGCAGCCAGTCTCTAGATCTTGTTCCCGGGACTAGCGGACCCTACGAGCAGTACTTC. Encoded protein: CASSQSLDLVPGTSGPYEQYF.

The gene calls are TRBV6-5 and TRBJ1-2; 11 positions agree with TRBD1. CDR3 size: 13 residues. The germline V gene encodes CDR1 MNHEY and CDR2 SVGAGI. V lost 6 bases to trimming and J lost 6 bases; unmatched junction nucleotides: 3. The CDR3 sequence: CASRWTGGDGYTF. CDR3 DNA: TGTGCCAGCAGATGGACAGGGGGCGATGGCTACACCTTC.

The chain recombines TRBV5-1 with TRBJ2-5, with 9 nucleotides matching TRBD1. CDR3 length equals 14 residues. V lost 1 base to trimming and J lost 5 bases; unmatched junction nucleotides: 3. Germline V gene lookup returns CDR1 SGHRS and CDR2 YFSETQ. The CDR3 nucleotides read TGCGCCAGCAGCTTGACAGGGGGCAGGGAGACCCAGTACTTC. The encoded protein is CASSLTGGRETQYF.

This chain uses TRBV21-1 with TRBJ1-5. TRBV21-1 is tagged as a pseudogene. CDR3 length: 21 residues. The CDR3 region has the DNA TGTGCCAGCAGCAAAGGGGATTTGGGGATCCAGGGGAGGGATAGCAATCAGCCCCAGCATTTT. Encoded protein: CASSKGDLGIQGRDSNQPQHF.

The genes are TRBV6-5 and TRBJ1-4, with 7 bases aligning to TRBD1. V was pared by 4 bases and J by 8 bases, with 10 bases of the junction left unmatched. Per the germline V gene, CDR1 is MNHEY and CDR2 is SVGAGI. CDR3 length: 15 amino acids. CDR3 nucleotide sequence: TGTGCCAGCAGTTCCACAGACAGGGTTTGGGAAAAACTGTTTTTT. Protein sequence: CASSSTDRVWEKLFF.

The V gene is TRBV5-1, the J gene TRBJ2-5, with a possible D match to TRBD1 (6 bases). Germline CDR1 is SGHRS and CDR2 is YFSETQ. The germline V and J ends were trimmed by 1 base and 0 bases, with 7 bases remaining between them. The CDR3 contains 14 residues. CDR3 in DNA: TGCGCCAGCAGCTTGAAGGGGGACCAAGAGACCCAGTACTTC. This codes for CASSLKGDQETQYF.

This clone was detected once. V and J are TRBV19 and TRBJ1-1; D gene unclear. The germline V gene encodes CDR1 LNHDA and CDR2 SQIVND (reference sequence). V lost 3 bases and J 0 bases, leaving 8 bases between the germline ends. This CDR3 is 14 amino acids long. CDR3 sequence: CASSITVVNTEAFF. The DNA of the CDR3 is TGTGCCAGTAGTATCACTGTGGTGAACACTGAAGCTTTCTTT.

The CDR3 nucleotides read TGTGCCAGCAGCCAGGCTGAACTAGCGGGGGACCCAGGTACGCAGTATTTT. It specifies CASSQAELAGDPGTQYF. V gene TRBV4-2 combines with J gene TRBJ2-3; the match to TRBD2 covers 11 bases. There are 17 residues in the CDR3. CDR1 and CDR2 from the germline V gene are LGHNA and YNFKEQ. The V and J ends lost 3 bases and 8 bases, in that order; junction bases with no gene match: 13.

This chain joins TRBV7-3 and TRBJ1-5; D gene unclear. The CDR3 is made up of 14 amino acids. Germline lookup yields CDR1 SGHTA and CDR2 FQGTGA. Trimming pared 1 base from V and 10 bases from J, leaving 14 bases between. The CDR3 DNA reads as TGTGCCAGCAGCTTAAAATGGAGCTTTCGTCCCCAGCATTTT. Translation gives CASSLKWSFRPQHF.

The chain is built from TRBV14 and TRBJ2-3; no definite D call. V gave up 1 base and J gave up 2 bases, with 7 bases separating them. The CDR3 has 14 amino acids. CDR1 SGHDN and CDR2 FVKESK come from the germline V gene. CDR3 sequence reads: CASSQGAATDTQYF. CDR3 bases: TGTGCCAGCAGCCAAGGGGCAGCCACAGATACGCAGTATTTT.

The chain carries TRBV27 and TRBJ2-5; tentative D call: TRBD1 (5 bases). V lost 3 bases and J lost 3, with 8 bases in between. Germline V lookup: CDR1 MNHEY, CDR2 SMNVEV (reference sequence). This CDR3 spans 13 amino acids. The chain's CDR3 is CASSFLTEETQYF. The DNA of the CDR3 is TGTGCCAGCAGTTTCCTGACAGAAGAGACCCAGTACTTC.

The chain couples TRBV4-1 to TRBJ1-1; no firm D call. The germline gives CDR1 MGHRA, CDR2 YSYEKL. The V and J ends lost 0 bases and 0 bases respectively, with 5 bases between them. The CDR3 spans 14 residues. The CDR3 nucleotides read TGCGCCAGCAGCCAAGATGAGTTGAACACTGAAGCTTTCTTT. Its protein product is CASSQDELNTEAFF.

This chain joins TRBV4-1 and TRBJ2-7; 11 bases match TRBD1. The germline V gene encodes CDR1 MGHRA and CDR2 YSYEKL. J gave up 5 bases and V 5 bases, and 2 bases lay outside the gene matches. The CDR3 extends over 13 amino acids. The CDR3 DNA is TGCGCCAGCAGCAGGGACAGGGGGGACGAGCAGTACTTC. This translates into CASSRDRGDEQYF.